The present entry profiles one T cell receptor (beta chain) with its context. The antigen this receptor binds is unknown. No quality values exist for individual bases; no much larger clone is one base distant. One collaborating source in Seattle enrolled patients while the patients were actively infected and followed the patients over time throughout the course of disease. Collaborating institutions collected whole blood in K2EDTA tubes following their own protocols. Collaborator samples were shipped for TCRbeta analysis as frozen whole blood, isolated PBMCs, or DNA extracted from either sample type. TCRbeta CDR3 regions were amplified from genomic DNA by means of the immunoSEQ Assay, a bias-controlled multiplex PCR. Regarding the original processing steps: The number of nucleated cells in each sample was estimated by amplification of reference gene primers within the assay. To quantify the absolute abundance of each unique TCRbeta CDR3 rearrangement, sequence reads were collapsed and filtered. Productive Simpson clonality was computed per sample as the square root of Simpson's diversity index over productive rearrangements. As stored in TCRdb, this immuneACCESS dataset retains in-frame rearrangements with V and J assigned. A fraction of the clones does not appear; measured against another copy, unresolved V genes explain less than half of the discrepancy, and the remainder lacks a known reason. V and J calls and clone size are those listed in that table; D and trimming were worked out from the DNA. This sample has roughly 200,000 clones in its table, and 94% of those were observed once. The leading ten clones occupy about 0.8% of the sample.

The data derive from a study of blood T cell repertoires in COVID-19 (TCRdb year 2020). Regarding the research as a whole: Collaborator samples came from the United States, Italy and Spain and covered acute and convalescent phases of COVID-19. Where available, HLA class I and class II types were taken from metadata supplied by the sample provider and were not determined by assay-based typing. The prospective study material was composed of cDNA or gDNA derived from T cells, B-cell-depleted T cells, or PBMCs. Samples came from the ongoing ImmuneRACE study (first 160 participants) plus 1,254 subjects from 6 global collaborators. The dataset comprised deeply sampled blood TCRbeta repertoires from subjects exposed to, actively infected with, or recovered from COVID-19. A freely available public database, intended as a resource for researchers studying the immune response to SARS-CoV-2, is where the repertoires were released. Nearly every sample came with metadata listing a de-identified subject ID, COVID-19 status, age in years and sex. General study outcomes and caveats: The quantity of clinical and demographic metadata differed by source and by participant and was supplied without curation.

Measured from the cysteine to the phenylalanine, the CDR3 is 17 residues long. This entry keeps only the CDR3 DNA: 51 bases, framed from base 1. The sequenced material came from peripheral blood. The sequence links TRBV12-2 to TRBJ1-5. TRBV12-2 is a known pseudogene. The clonotype originates from a man younger than 40 with COVID-19, enrolled during active disease. The nucleotide sequence is TGTGCAAGTCGCTCGCATGAGGACTGGAATAGCAATCAGCCCCAGCATTTT. The encoded protein is CASRSHEDWNSNQPQHF.